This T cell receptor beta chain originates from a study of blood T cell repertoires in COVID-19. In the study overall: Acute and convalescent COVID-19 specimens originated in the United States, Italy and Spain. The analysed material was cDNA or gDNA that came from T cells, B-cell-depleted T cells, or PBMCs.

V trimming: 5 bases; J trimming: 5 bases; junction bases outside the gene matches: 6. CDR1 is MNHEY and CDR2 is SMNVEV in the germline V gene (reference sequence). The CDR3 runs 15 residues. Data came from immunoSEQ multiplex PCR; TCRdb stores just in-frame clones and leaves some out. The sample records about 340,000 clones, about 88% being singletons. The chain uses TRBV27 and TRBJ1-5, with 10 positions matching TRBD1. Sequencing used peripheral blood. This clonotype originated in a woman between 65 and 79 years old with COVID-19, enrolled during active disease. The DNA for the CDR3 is TGTGCCAGCAGTACCCGACAGGGGGCGCATCAGCCCCAGCATTTT. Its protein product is CASSTRQGAHQPQHF.